What follows describes a single T cell receptor (beta chain). Its target is unknown. Three rounds of nested PCR, following a modified ARM-PCR protocol, produced the TCRbeta library. TCRdb used MiXCR to reprocess the multiplex PCR reads, holding one entry per CDR3 protein. The profile shows more than 120,000 distinct CDR3 sequences, around 61% of them singletons. These data originate in a study of tumor and adjacent non-tumor tissue in lung cancer. Points from the study as a whole: TCR diversity was significantly greater in tumor than normal lung tissue.

RNA was extracted from bulk tissue without any cell sorting. Trimming removed 10 bases from V and 5 bases from J; junction bases left unmatched: 10. CDR3 size: 15 residues. Germline V gene lookup returns CDR1 SGHNT and CDR2 YYREEE (reference sequence). The chain joins TRBV5-4 to TRBJ2-1; 12 bases line up with TRBD2. This TCR derives from a man aged 55 to 70 with small cell lung cancer. The source material was lung tumor tissue. In DNA, the CDR3 is TGTGCCGGGAGAAACGGACTAGCGGGAAACAATGAGCAGTTCTTC. Its translation: CAGRNGLAGNNEQFF. The complete variable domain, with remaining parts taken from reference TRBV5-4 and TRBJ2-1, reads ETGVTQSPTHLIKTRGQQVTLRCSSQSGHNTVSWYQQALGQGPQFIFQYYREEENGRGNFPPRFSGLQFPNYSSELNVNALELDDSALYLCAGRNGLAGNNEQFFGPGTRLTVL.